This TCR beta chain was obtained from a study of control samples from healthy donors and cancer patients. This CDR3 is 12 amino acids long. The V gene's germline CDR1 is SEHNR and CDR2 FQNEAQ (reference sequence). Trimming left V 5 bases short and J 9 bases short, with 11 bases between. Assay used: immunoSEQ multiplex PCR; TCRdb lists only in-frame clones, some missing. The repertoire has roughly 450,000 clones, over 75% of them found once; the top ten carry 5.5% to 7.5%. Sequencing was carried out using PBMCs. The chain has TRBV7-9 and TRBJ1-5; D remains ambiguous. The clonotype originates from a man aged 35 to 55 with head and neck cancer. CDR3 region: CASSIDAPPQHF. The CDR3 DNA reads TGTGCCAGCAGCATAGACGCGCCGCCCCAGCATTTT. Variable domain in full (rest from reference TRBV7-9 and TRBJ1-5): DTGVSQNPRHKITKRGQNVTFRCDPISEHNRLYWYRQTLGQGPEFLTYFQNEAQLEKSRLLSDRFSAERPKGSFSTLEIQRTEQGDSAMYLCASSIDAPPQHFGDGTRLSIL.